The 24 T cell receptor beta chains below all came from one sample that was sequenced in a study of shared clonotypes between healthy human individuals. Sequencing was performed with immunoSEQ multiplex PCR; in TCRdb, only in-frame clones are kept and a portion is missing. The sample carries roughly 1,100,000 clones, around four fifths recorded once. Sequences were obtained from memory CD4+ T cells sorted from blood. Subset denoted: CD45RA-negative fraction. The receptors come from a man younger than 35 in good health.

A remark on this clone: Other nucleotide sequences in the sample specify the same CDR3. The CDR3 reads CASSLGQYEQYF. As DNA, the CDR3 is TGTGCCAGCAGTTTGGGACAGTACGAGCAGTACTTC. The chain carries TRBV2 and TRBJ2-7; 7 bases are a match to TRBD1. With 5 bases clipped from V and 4 bases from J, the junction kept 2 bases outside the gene matches. The CDR3 covers 12 residues. Looked up from germline, CDR1 is SNHLY and CDR2 is FYNNEI.

The CDR3 reads CASSGGGGISYEQYF. CDR3 sequence (DNA): TGTGCCAGCAGTGGAGGGGGGGGAATCTCCTACGAGCAGTACTTC. The gene calls are TRBV6-1 and TRBJ2-7; tentatively, D is TRBD2 (7 bases). Germline CDR1 and CDR2: MNHNS and SASEGT. The CDR3 has 15 amino acids. Between the trimmed V and J ends, which lost 4 bases and 0 bases, there was a span of 13 bases.

This chain connects TRBV2 to TRBJ1-1, with TRBD1 as a possible D gene (5 bases). CDR3 length equals 13 residues. CDR1 and CDR2 from the germline V gene are SNHLY and FYNNEI. Trimming left V 5 bases short and J 1 base short, with 8 bases between. The CDR3 DNA reads as TGTGCCAGCAGTAACCAGGGGAACACTGAAGCTTTCTTT. It translates to CASSNQGNTEAFF.

The chain is built from TRBV27 and TRBJ2-1, with TRBD2 identical over 10 bases. V dropped 4 bases and J dropped 8; count of bases not matched to a gene: 11. The CDR3 has 16 residues. Germline CDR1 reads MNHEY; CDR2 reads SMNVEV (reference sequence). The CDR3 sequence: CASSWVLSGGRHEQFF. CDR3 DNA sequence: TGTGCCAGCAGTTGGGTCCTTAGCGGGGGGAGGCATGAGCAGTTCTTC.

Of note for this clone: At the DNA level, this CDR3 is encoded by other sequences in the same sample as well. The chain has TRBV15 and TRBJ2-3; D is ambiguous. Germline-derived CDR1 and CDR2 are LNHNV and YYDKDF (reference sequence). Deletions cut 3 bases from V and 3 bases from J, with 10 bases between. The CDR3 has 14 residues. This chain's CDR3 is CATSRDLGTDTQYF. The CDR3 region has the DNA TGTGCCACCAGCAGGGACCTTGGGACAGATACGCAGTATTTT.

In its sample, this clone was seen once. The genes are TRBV15 and TRBJ1-6, with D possibly matching TRBD1 (6 bases). Germline CDR1 LNHNV, CDR2 YYDKDF (reference sequence). The CDR3 sequence is 15 residues long. Trimming left V 0 bases short and J 9 bases short, with 12 bases between. The CDR3 sequence is CATSRDRSGVSPLHF. The CDR3 coding sequence is TGTGCCACCAGCAGAGATCGATCAGGGGTTTCACCCCTCCACTTT.

This clone was seen more than once but under ten times. V gene TRBV6-5 combines with J gene TRBJ1-1; D is undetermined. CDR1 and CDR2 (germline): MNHEY, SVGAGI. V lost 6 bases to trimming and J lost 4 bases, with 15 bases between them. The CDR3 totals 14 residues. CDR3 DNA sequence: TGTGCCAGCAGGCCGAGTGGAGGGCCCACTGAAGCTTTCTTT. Translating gives CASRPSGGPTEAFF.

The J gene is TRBJ1-3, the V gene TRBV11-3; weak D call: TRBD1 (6 bases). Trimming cost V 5 bases and J 0 bases, with 11 bases left between them. There are 15 residues in the CDR3. The germline V gene encodes CDR1 SGHNT and CDR2 YENEEA. DNA for the CDR3: TGTGCCAGCAGCCCAGGGGACGTCTCTGGAAACACCATATATTTT. Its protein product is CASSPGDVSGNTIYF.

V is TRBV14 and J is TRBJ2-7; D is perhaps TRBD2 (5 bases). The CDR3 is 17 amino acids. With 1 base removed from V and 0 bases from J, the gap between germline ends came to 16 bases. Germline loops: CDR1 SGHDN, CDR2 FVKESK. CDR3 coding DNA: TGTGCCAGCAGCCAAGTTGAGCGGACTCAGAGCTCCTACGAGCAGTACTTC. Protein: CASSQVERTQSSYEQYF.

The chain is built from TRBV18 and TRBJ2-1, with D hard to call. Per germline, CDR1 KGHSH and CDR2 LQKENI. CDR3 length: 13 amino acids. V lost 4 bases, J lost 5 bases, and 9 bases lay in between. DNA for the CDR3: TGTGCCAGCTCACGGTACGAGGACAATGAGCAGTTCTTC. It codes for CASSRYEDNEQFF.

The genes are TRBV5-1 and TRBJ1-1; tentatively, D is TRBD1 (6 bases). The length of the CDR3 is 16 residues. Germline V gene lookup returns CDR1 SGHRS and CDR2 YFSETQ. V lost 4 bases and J 1 base, leaving 17 bases between the germline ends. The CDR3 sequence is CASSPYQTGANTEAFF. Here the CDR3 DNA reads TGCGCCAGCAGCCCTTACCAGACAGGAGCGAACACTGAAGCTTTCTTT.

The chain is built from TRBV29-1 and TRBJ2-1; the match to TRBD1 covers 10 bases. Per germline, CDR1 SQVTM and CDR2 ANQGSEA. The CDR3 contains 14 residues. The trim removed 7 bases at V and 10 bases at J, leaving 13 bases unmatched. CDR3 nucleotides: TGCAGCGCCCTAGGGGACAGGGGATCTGGGGAGCAGTTCTTC. Its protein is CSALGDRGSGEQFF.

The chain couples TRBV19 to TRBJ1-4, with 7 bases aligning to TRBD1. V shed 1 base and J 7 bases; nucleotides not matched to a gene: 6. Germline V lookup: CDR1 LNHDA, CDR2 SQIVND (reference sequence). The CDR3 extends over 15 amino acids. CDR3 sequence (DNA): TGTGCCAGTAGTATAGCAAAGGGGGCGGCTGAAAAACTGTTTTTT. This codes for CASSIAKGAAEKLFF.

The J gene is TRBJ1-5, the V gene TRBV2, with D tentatively TRBD1 (5 bases). Per germline, CDR1 SNHLY and CDR2 FYNNEI. The V gene lost 6 bases and the J gene lost 6 bases, with 15 bases spanning the gap. The CDR3 contains 14 residues. CDR3 DNA: TGTGCCAGCAGACCTACAGGAGAAAGTCAGCCCCAGCATTTT. Protein: CASRPTGESQPQHF.

About this clone itself: Additional DNA sequences in this sample encode the identical CDR3. The gene calls are TRBV5-1 and TRBJ2-5; D perhaps matches TRBD1 (5 bases). The CDR3 length is 14 residues. V lost 2 bases to trimming and J lost 1 base, with 9 bases between them. Germline CDR1 is SGHRS and CDR2 is YFSETQ. This CDR3 reads CASSLGQPQETQYF. CDR3 in DNA: TGCGCCAGCAGCTTAGGACAACCCCAAGAGACCCAGTACTTC. Using reference TRBV5-1 and TRBJ2-5 for the parts outside the CDR3, the full variable domain is KAGVTQTPRYLIKTRGQQVTLSCSPISGHRSVSWYQQTPGQGLQFLFEYFSETQRNKGNFPGRFSGRQFSNSRSEMNVSTLELGDSALYLCASSLGQPQETQYFGPGTRLLVL.

The chain recombines TRBV7-9 with TRBJ1-1; D is possibly TRBD1 (5 bases). V was trimmed by 5 bases and J by 0 bases, leaving 16 bases between them. The CDR3 length is 16 residues. CDR1 SEHNR and CDR2 FQNEAQ come from the germline V gene (reference sequence). The CDR3 nucleotides read TGTGCCAGCAGCCCAGTGGGGCAGGCCATGAACACTGAAGCTTTCTTT. Amino acid sequence: CASSPVGQAMNTEAFF. Full variable domain (rest looked up from reference TRBV7-9 and TRBJ1-1): DTGVSQNPRHKITKRGQNVTFRCDPISEHNRLYWYRQTLGQGPEFLTYFQNEAQLEKSRLLSDRFSAERPKGSFSTLEIQRTEQGDSAMYLCASSPVGQAMNTEAFFGQGTRLTVV.

The J gene is TRBJ1-6, the V gene TRBV4-1; TRBD1 agrees at 8 bases. Germline-derived CDR1 and CDR2 are MGHRA and YSYEKL. The CDR3 runs 15 residues. V was clipped by 1 base and J by 10 bases; unmatched bases: 6. The CDR3 is CASSQVTGQDSPLHF. CDR3 nucleotide sequence: TGCGCCAGCAGCCAAGTAACGGGACAGGACTCACCCCTCCACTTT.

This chain's CDR3 is CASTPQRNTEAFF. DNA for the CDR3: TGCGCCAGCACCCCCCAAAGGAACACTGAAGCTTTCTTT. The chain joins TRBV10-2 to TRBJ1-1, with D hard to call. The CDR3 extends over 13 amino acids. Germline values: CDR1 WSHSY, CDR2 SAAADI. V was trimmed by 7 bases and J by 1 base, leaving 10 bases between them.

The rearrangement links TRBV6-4 to TRBJ1-1, with D maybe TRBD1 (5 bases). V was clipped by 2 bases and J by 4 bases, with 8 bases between them. The CDR3 spans 13 residues. Germline V gene data show CDR1 as MRHNA and CDR2 as SNTAGT. The CDR3, as DNA: TGTGCCAGCAGTGACCAGGGATCCACTGAAGCTTTCTTT. It encodes CASSDQGSTEAFF.

This chain uses TRBV5-1 with TRBJ2-1; maybe TRBD1 (6 bases). Trimming removed 0 bases at V and 10 bases at J, with 14 bases between. The CDR3 is 14 residues long. The germline CDR1 and CDR2 sequences are SGHRS and YFSETQ. Written as DNA, the CDR3 is TGCGCCAGCAGCTTGGAGAGGACAGACCTAGAGCAGTTCTTC. Its translation is CASSLERTDLEQFF.

The rearrangement links TRBV4-1 to TRBJ2-7, with 15 nucleotides matching TRBD2. Germline V gene sequence: CDR1 MGHRA, CDR2 YSYEKL. The CDR3 sequence is 16 residues long. V was pared by 4 bases and J by 5 bases, with 6 bases of the junction left unmatched. CDR3 DNA sequence: TGCGCCAGCAGCCGCGCCGGGACTAGCGGGAGGAACGAGCAGTACTTC. Translation gives CASSRAGTSGRNEQYF.

V and J are TRBV7-2 and TRBJ1-2; tentatively, D is TRBD1 (6 bases). V lost 6 bases to trimming and J lost 6 bases, with 17 bases between them. The CDR3 spans 14 residues. Looked up from germline, CDR1 is SGHTA and CDR2 is FQGNSA. CDR3 amino acids: CASRPTGQGNGYTF. In DNA form, the CDR3 reads TGTGCCAGCAGGCCTACAGGGCAGGGGAATGGCTACACCTTC.

The chain links TRBV5-1 to TRBJ2-3, with D possibly matching TRBD2 (6 bases). The germline gives CDR1 SGHRS, CDR2 YFSETQ. The CDR3 has 17 amino acids. Trimming cost V 0 bases and J 2 bases, with 16 bases left between them. DNA for the CDR3: TGCGCCAGCAGCTTGGTTTCCGGCGGGGTAGCCACAGATACGCAGTATTTT. It encodes CASSLVSGGVATDTQYF.

The V call is TRBV28, the J call TRBJ1-5; a weak D match, TRBD1 (5 bases). Germline V CDR1 and CDR2: MDHEN, SYDVKM. Between the trimmed V and J ends, which lost 5 bases and 3 bases, there was a span of 8 bases. The CDR3 sequence is 13 residues long. CDR3 amino acids: CASSRGTNQPQHF. CDR3 DNA sequence: TGTGCCAGCAGTCGCGGGACCAATCAGCCCCAGCATTTT.